This T cell receptor (beta chain) was observed in a study of blood T cell repertoires in COVID-19. Study context: PBMCs, B-cell-depleted T cells, or T cells were the source of the cDNA or gDNA that made up the material.

Original methodology: Amplified reference gene primers provided the basis for estimating nucleated cell counts. TCRdb's copy holds only in-frame clones and misses some; the assay was immunoSEQ multiplex PCR. The V and J calls and clone size are taken from that table; D and trimming were inferred from the DNA. The table includes a few hundred thousand clones, 80% to 90% detected once. The V end lost 2 bases, the J end lost 4 bases, and 12 bases lay between the germline ends. The germline V gene has CDR1 SGHAT and CDR2 FQNNGV. CDR3 length: 15 amino acids. Those enrolled, adults aged 18 to 89 years, came from under 25 US areas. Cohort 3 donors were reported recovered after two negative PCRs, clearance, or symptom resolution.

The sequencing input was PBMCs or T cells enriched from blood (not recorded which). This TCR came from a man aged 25-45 years who had recovered from COVID-19. V gene TRBV11-2 combines with J gene TRBJ2-1, with no clear D. In DNA form, the CDR3 reads TGTGCCAGCAGCTTAAGCCCCATTGATTACAATGAGCAGTTCTTC. Amino acids: CASSLSPIDYNEQFF. Supplemented by reference TRBV11-2 and TRBJ2-1, the full variable domain reads EAGVAQSPRYKIIEKRQSVAFWCNPISGHATLYWYQQILGQGPKLLIQFQNNGVVDDSQLPKDRFSAERLKGVDSTLKIQPAKLEDSAVYLCASSLSPIDYNEQFFGPGTRLTVL.